Listed below are T cell receptor beta chains from one sample, sequenced in a study of cytomegalovirus exposure and HLA in healthy donors. TCRdb keeps only in-frame clones here, not all; method: immunoSEQ multiplex PCR. The sample has about 170,000 clones, over 65% seen once. The sequenced sample was PBMCs. The receptor set was obtained from a female donor in good health and CMV-seronegative. Both conserved end residues are part of each CDR3. A D gene is named only where the DNA matches it firmly. Clone size is not always given. Where it is, it says once, few, many or a class for expanded clones.

v_gene	j_gene	abundance	len	d_gene	CDR3aa
TRBV4-3	TRBJ1-4	few	16	TRBD1	CASSQQLGQGGEKLFF
TRBV7-6	TRBJ1-1	NA	17	TRBD1	CASSSAHGTGVDTEAFF
TRBV6-1	TRBJ1-2	few	14	NA	CASRETGGSYGYTF
TRBV2	TRBJ2-1	NA	14	NA	CASSEEGRGPEQFF
TRBV4-2	TRBJ1-1	few	15	NA	CASSQPDRRWTEAFF
TRBV5-8	TRBJ2-2	NA	16	NA	CASTGGGALNTGELFF
TRBV5-1	TRBJ2-1	NA	12	NA	CASSLVDGEQFF
TRBV6-1	TRBJ2-7	once	15	NA	CASNLRDPLQNEQYF
TRBV11-2	TRBJ2-7	NA	16	TRBD2	CASSSHGLAGSYEQYF
TRBV29-1	TRBJ2-1	NA	14	NA	CSVSGVPAYNEQFF
TRBV25-1	TRBJ1-2	NA	11	NA	CASSLNYGYTF
TRBV5-1	TRBJ2-7	NA	14	TRBD1	CASSSRQGAYEQYF
TRBV2	TRBJ2-7	NA	14	NA	CASKVEATTYEQYF
TRBV7-2	TRBJ2-1	NA	14	TRBD2	CASSLAGGRDEQFF
TRBV4-3	TRBJ1-3	NA	19	NA	CASSQEVVADRGSGNTIYF
TRBV4-3	TRBJ2-5	NA	15	TRBD2	CASSQGQAGGETQYF
TRBV9	TRBJ1-1	NA	13	NA	CASSVNPGEGAFF
TRBV19	TRBJ1-4	once	14	NA	CATQLAATNEKLFF
TRBV6-1	TRBJ1-5	NA	14	NA	CASRPWAVNQPQHF
TRBV28	TRBJ1-5	few	12	TRBD1	CASGGGGQPQHF
TRBV19	TRBJ2-6	NA	16	TRBD1	CASSVSGGSGANVLTF
TRBV7-2	TRBJ1-5	NA	13	TRBD1	CASSDRVGQPQHF
TRBV28	TRBJ1-4	NA	13	TRBD1	CASTQPGQGLLFF
TRBV5-5	TRBJ2-1	NA	14	NA	CASSSRLVDNEQFF
TRBV5-4	TRBJ2-1	NA	15	TRBD2	CASSRTSGNGDEQFF
TRBV19	TRBJ1-2	NA	15	TRBD1	CASSRIAGQGYGYTF
TRBV14	TRBJ1-3	NA	15	NA	CASSQGAFTGNTIYF
TRBV6-5	TRBJ1-3	NA	15	TRBD1	CASRVDRATGNTIYF
TRBV6-6	TRBJ1-2	few	16	TRBD1	CASSYSVQGVNYGYTF
TRBV5-1	TRBJ2-1	few	19	NA	CASQNRQRLMASSYNEQFF
TRBV5-1	TRBJ2-5	NA	13	NA	CASNEQTDETQYF
TRBV29-1	TRBJ2-2	NA	14	TRBD2	CSVASGGPTGELFF
TRBV5-6	TRBJ2-7	few	14	TRBD2	CASSFRGGALEQYF
TRBV5-1	TRBJ2-1	NA	15	NA	CASSLGGWGYNEQFF
TRBV19	TRBJ1-6	once	13	TRBD1	CASEDRENSPLHF
TRBV6-5	TRBJ1-2	NA	15	NA	CASSYSTTANYGYTF
TRBV5-6	TRBJ1-6	NA	14	NA	CASSLERGDSPLHF
TRBV5-1	TRBJ2-7	NA	16	TRBD2	CASSSLAEPLRSEQYF
TRBV4-1	TRBJ1-4	NA	18	TRBD1	CASRPTWDRQLTNEKLFF
TRBV29-1	TRBJ1-3	few	14	NA	CSVDRGLSGNTIYF
TRBV5-8	TRBJ1-5	once	15	NA	CASSGMGGANQPQHF
TRBV30	TRBJ1-2	NA	12	NA	CAWSVGGRGYTF
TRBV25-1	TRBJ1-3	few	15	TRBD1	CASSETRGSGNTIYF
TRBV5-1	TRBJ2-4	few	16	NA	CASSPSRGGSWDIQYF
TRBV19	TRBJ1-1	NA	14	TRBD1	CASSETGARTEAFF